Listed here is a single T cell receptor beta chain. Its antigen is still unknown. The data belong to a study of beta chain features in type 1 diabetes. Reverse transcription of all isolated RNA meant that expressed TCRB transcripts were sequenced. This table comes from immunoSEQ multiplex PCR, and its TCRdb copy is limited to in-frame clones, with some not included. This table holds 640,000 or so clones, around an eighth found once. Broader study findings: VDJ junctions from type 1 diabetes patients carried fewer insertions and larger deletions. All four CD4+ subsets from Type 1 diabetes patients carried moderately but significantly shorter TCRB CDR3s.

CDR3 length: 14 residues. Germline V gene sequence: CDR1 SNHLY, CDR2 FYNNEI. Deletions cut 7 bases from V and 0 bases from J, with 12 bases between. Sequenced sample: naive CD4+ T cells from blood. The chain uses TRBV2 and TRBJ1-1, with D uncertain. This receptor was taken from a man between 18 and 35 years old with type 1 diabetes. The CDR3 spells CASITGGLNTEAFF. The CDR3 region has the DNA TGTGCCAGCATCACGGGAGGACTGAACACTGAAGCTTTCTTT.